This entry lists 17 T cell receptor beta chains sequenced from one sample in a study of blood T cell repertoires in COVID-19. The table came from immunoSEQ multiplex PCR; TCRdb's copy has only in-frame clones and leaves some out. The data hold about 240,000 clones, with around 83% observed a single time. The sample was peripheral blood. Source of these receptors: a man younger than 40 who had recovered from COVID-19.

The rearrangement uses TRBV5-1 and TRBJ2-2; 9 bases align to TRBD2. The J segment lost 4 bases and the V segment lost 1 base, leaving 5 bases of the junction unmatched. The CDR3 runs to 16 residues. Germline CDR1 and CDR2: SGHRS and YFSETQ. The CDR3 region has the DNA TGCGCCAGCAGCTTGACGGGACTAGCCACCACCGGGGAGCTGTTTTTT. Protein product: CASSLTGLATTGELFF.

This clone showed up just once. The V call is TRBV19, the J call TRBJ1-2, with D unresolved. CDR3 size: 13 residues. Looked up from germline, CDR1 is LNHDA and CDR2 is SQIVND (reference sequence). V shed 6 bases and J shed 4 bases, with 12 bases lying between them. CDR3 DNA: TGTGCCAGTAGGAGATCGGGGAGCTATGGCTACACCTTC. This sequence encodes CASRRSGSYGYTF.

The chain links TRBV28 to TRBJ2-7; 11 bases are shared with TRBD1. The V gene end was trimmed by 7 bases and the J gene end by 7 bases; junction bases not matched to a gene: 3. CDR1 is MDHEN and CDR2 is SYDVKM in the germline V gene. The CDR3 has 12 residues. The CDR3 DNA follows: TGTGCCAGCATGGACAGGGGGCGTGAGCAGTACGTC. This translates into CASMDRGREQYV.

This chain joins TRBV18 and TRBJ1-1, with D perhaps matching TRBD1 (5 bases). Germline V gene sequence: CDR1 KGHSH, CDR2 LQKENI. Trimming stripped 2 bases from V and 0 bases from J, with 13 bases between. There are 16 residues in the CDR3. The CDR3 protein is CASSPSLNRLNTEAFF. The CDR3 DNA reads TGTGCCAGCTCACCATCTCTGAACAGGTTGAACACTGAAGCTTTCTTT. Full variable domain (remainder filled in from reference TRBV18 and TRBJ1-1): NAGVMQNPRHLVRRRGQEARLRCSPMKGHSHVYWYRQLPEEGLKFMVYLQKENIIDESGMPKERFSAEFPKEGPSILRIQQVVRGDSAAYFCASSPSLNRLNTEAFFGQGTRLTVV.

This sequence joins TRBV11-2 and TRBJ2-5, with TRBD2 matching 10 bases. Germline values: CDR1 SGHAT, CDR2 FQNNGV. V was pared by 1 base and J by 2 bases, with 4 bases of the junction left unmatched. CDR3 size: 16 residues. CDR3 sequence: CASSLGVAGGQETQYF. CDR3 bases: TGTGCCAGCAGCTTAGGGGTAGCGGGGGGACAAGAGACCCAGTACTTC.

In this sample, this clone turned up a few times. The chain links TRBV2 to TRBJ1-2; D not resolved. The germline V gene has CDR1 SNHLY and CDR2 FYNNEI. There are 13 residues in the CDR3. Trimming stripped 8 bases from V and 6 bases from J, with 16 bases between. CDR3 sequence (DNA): TGTGCCAGCGCCGCGGACGGGGTGCATGGCTACACCTTC. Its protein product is CASAADGVHGYTF.

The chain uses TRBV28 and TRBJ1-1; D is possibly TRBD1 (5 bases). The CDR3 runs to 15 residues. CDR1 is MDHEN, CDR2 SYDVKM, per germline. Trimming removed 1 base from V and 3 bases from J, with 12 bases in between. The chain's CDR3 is CASSLSGRGDTEAFF. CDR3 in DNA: TGTGCCAGCAGTTTATCAGGGCGGGGGGACACTGAAGCTTTCTTT. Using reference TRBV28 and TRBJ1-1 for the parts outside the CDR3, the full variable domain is DVKVTQSSRYLVKRTGEKVFLECVQDMDHENMFWYRQDPGLGLRLIYFSYDVKMKEKGDIPEGYSVSREKKERFSLILESASTNQTSMYLCASSLSGRGDTEAFFGQGTRLTVV.

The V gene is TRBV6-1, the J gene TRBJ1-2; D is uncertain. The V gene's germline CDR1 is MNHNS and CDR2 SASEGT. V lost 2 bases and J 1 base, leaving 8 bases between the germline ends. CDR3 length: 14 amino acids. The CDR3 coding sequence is TGTGCCAGCAGTGAACAACACCTTAACTATGGCTACACCTTC. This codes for CASSEQHLNYGYTF.

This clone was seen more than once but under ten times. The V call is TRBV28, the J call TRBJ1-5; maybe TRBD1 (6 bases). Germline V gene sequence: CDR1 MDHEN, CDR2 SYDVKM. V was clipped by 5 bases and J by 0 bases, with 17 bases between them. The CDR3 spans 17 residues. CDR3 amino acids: CASSRASGVNSNQPQHF. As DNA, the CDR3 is TGTGCCAGCAGTCGCGCCTCAGGGGTTAATAGCAATCAGCCCCAGCATTTT.

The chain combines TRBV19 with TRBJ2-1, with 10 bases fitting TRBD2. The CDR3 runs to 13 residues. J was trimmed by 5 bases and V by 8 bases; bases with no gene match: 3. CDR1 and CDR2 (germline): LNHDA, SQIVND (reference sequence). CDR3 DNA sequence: TGTGCCAGTCGGGGACTAGCGAACAATGAGCAGTTCTTC. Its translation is CASRGLANNEQFF. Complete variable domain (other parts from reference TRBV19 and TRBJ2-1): DGGITQSPKYLFRKEGQNVTLSCEQNLNHDAMYWYRQDPGQGLRLIYYSQIVNDFQKGDIAEGYSVSREKKESFPLTVTSAQKNPTAFYLCASRGLANNEQFFGPGTRLTVL.

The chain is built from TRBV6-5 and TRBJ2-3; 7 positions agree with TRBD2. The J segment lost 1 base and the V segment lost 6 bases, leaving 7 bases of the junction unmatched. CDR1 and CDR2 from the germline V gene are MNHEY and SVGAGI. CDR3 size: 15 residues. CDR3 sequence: CASRATGGRTDTQYF. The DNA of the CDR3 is TGTGCCAGCAGAGCCACGGGGGGTCGCACAGATACGCAGTATTTT.

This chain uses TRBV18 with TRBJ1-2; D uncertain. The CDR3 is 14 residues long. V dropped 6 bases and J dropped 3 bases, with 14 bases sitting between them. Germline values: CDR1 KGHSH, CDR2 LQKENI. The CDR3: CASSTAGVYYGYTF. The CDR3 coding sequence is TGTGCCAGCTCGACCGCCGGGGTTTACTATGGCTACACCTTC.

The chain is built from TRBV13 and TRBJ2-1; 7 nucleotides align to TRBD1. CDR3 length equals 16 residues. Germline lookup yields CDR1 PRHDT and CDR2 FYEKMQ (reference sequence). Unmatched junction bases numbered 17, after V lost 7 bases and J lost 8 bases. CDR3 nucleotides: TGTGCCAGCAAAAATAGCGCAGCGCAGGGGGAATATGAGCAGTTCTTC. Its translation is CASKNSAAQGEYEQFF.

CDR3 sequence: CAMRRGRGNTIYF. CDR3 nucleotides: TGTGCCATGCGAAGGGGGCGGGGAAACACCATATATTTT. V gene TRBV10-3 combines with J gene TRBJ1-3; 7 nucleotides align to TRBD1. The V and J ends lost 9 bases and 4 bases, in that order; junction bases with no gene match: 6. Germline V CDR1 and CDR2: ENHRY, SYGVKD. There are 13 residues in the CDR3.

DNA for the CDR3: TGTGCCAGCAGCTTAGGGGCGGGGGAGGTTGAGACCCAGTACTTC. Translated: CASSLGAGEVETQYF. The chain couples TRBV5-5 to TRBJ2-5; 7 positions agree with TRBD2. Losses at the gene ends were 2 bases for V and 5 bases for J; bases not matched to a gene: 9. This CDR3 is built from 15 residues. Germline loops: CDR1 SGHKS, CDR2 YYEKEE (reference sequence).

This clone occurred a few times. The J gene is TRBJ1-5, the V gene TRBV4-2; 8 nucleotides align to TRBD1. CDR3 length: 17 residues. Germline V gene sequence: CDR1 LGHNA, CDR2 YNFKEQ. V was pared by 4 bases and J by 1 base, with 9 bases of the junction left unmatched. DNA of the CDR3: TGTGCCAGCAGCCCTAGTCAGGGGGCGACCAGCAATCAGCCCCAGCATTTT. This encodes CASSPSQGATSNQPQHF.

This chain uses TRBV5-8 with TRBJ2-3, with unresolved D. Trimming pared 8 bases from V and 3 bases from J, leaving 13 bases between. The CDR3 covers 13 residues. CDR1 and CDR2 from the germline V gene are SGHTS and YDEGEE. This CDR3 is CASRSKSTDTQYF. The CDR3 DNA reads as TGTGCCAGTAGAAGTAAATCTACAGATACGCAGTATTTT. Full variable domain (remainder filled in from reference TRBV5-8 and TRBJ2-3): EAGVTQSPTHLIKTRGQQATLRCSPISGHTSVYWYQQALGLGLQFLLWYDEGEERNRGNFPPRFSGRQFPNYSSELNVNALELEDSALYLCASRSKSTDTQYFGPGTRLTVL.